This TCR beta chain appears in the sequencing data of a study of T cells in Graves' hyperthyroidism and ophthalmopathy. Orbital computed tomography and thyroid ultrasound, together with serum TRAb and thyroxine and clinical symptoms, were used for diagnoses. Amplification of TCR beta CDR3 regions used RNA as the template. First-round RT-PCR targeting the TCR CDR3 was performed with the HTBI primer set. MiXCR, applied by TCRdb to the multiplex PCR reads, yields one record per CDR3 protein. In the table there are approximately 700,000 distinct CDR3 sequences, just under 45% of which are singletons. Note on this clonotype: Its antigen remains unidentified.

Germline CDR1 reads SQVTM; CDR2 reads ANQGSEA. This CDR3 has 12 amino acids. V lost 8 bases and J lost 8, with 15 bases in between. General study results and limits: Stable hyperthyroidism and ophthalmopathy were separated using 13 V-J signatures. Before onset, ophthalmopathy was predicted by the model a median around 6 months earlier.

The chain recombines TRBV29-1 with TRBJ1-4; weak D call: TRBD1 (5 bases). The specimen sequenced was peripheral blood or thyroid tissue (not recorded which). This TCR derives from an adult man with Graves' disease, either hyperthyroidism or ophthalmopathy (not recorded which). The CDR3 is CSSRDRGEKLFF. In DNA, the CDR3 is TGCAGCAGTAGGGACCGTGGAGAAAAACTGTTTTTT.